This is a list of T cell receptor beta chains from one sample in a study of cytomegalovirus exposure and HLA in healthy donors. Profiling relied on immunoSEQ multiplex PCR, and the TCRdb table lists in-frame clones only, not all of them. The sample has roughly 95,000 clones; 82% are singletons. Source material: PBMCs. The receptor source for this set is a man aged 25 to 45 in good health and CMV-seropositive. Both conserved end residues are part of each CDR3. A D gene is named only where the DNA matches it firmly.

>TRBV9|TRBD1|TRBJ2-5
TGTGCCAGCAGCCCCCGGACAGGGGGCGGGGTGGGCCAAGAGACCCAGTACTTC
CASSPRTGGGVGQETQYF
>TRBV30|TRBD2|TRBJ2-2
TGTGCCTCGCCGGGGGGGAGTTACACCGGGGAGCTGTTTTTT
CASPGGSYTGELFF
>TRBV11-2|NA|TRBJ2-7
TGTGCCAGCAGCCCCCGAGGTTCGGCGCCGAGCTCCTACGAGCAGTACTTC
CASSPRGSAPSSYEQYF
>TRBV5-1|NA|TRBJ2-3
TGCGCCAGCAGCAGCACCAAAGATACGCAGTATTTT
CASSSTKDTQYF
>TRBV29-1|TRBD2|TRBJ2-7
TGCAGTATTTCGGGGGCTAGCGGGAACTACGAGCAGTACTTC
CSISGASGNYEQYF
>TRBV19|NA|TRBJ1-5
TGTGCCAGTAGTGCCGAGTATTTTCAGCCCCAGCATTTT
CASSAEYFQPQHF
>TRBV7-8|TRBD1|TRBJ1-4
TGTGCCAGCGGGACAGGGCCTAATGAAAAACTGTTTTTT
CASGTGPNEKLFF
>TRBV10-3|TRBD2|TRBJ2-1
TGTGCCATCAGCACGGGACTAGCGGGCTACAATGAGCAGTTCTTC
CAISTGLAGYNEQFF
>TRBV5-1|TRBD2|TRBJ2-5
TGCGCCAGCAGCTCCGGCCGCAAGACTAGCGGCCAAGAGACCCAGTACTTC
CASSSGRKTSGQETQYF
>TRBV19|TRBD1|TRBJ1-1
TGTGCCAGTAGGGTTATAGGGACAGTGAACACTGAAGCTTTCTTT
CASRVIGTVNTEAFF
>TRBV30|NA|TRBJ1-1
TGTGCCTGGAGTGTACTGGCGGGGATACCGAACACTGAAGCTTTCTTT
CAWSVLAGIPNTEAFF
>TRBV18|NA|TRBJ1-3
TGTGCCAGCTCACCCCCAGACTCTGGAAACACCATATATTTT
CASSPPDSGNTIYF